This T cell receptor (beta chain) was profiled in a study of blood T cell repertoires in COVID-19. CDR3 length: 17 amino acids. Germline CDR1 LGHDT, CDR2 YNNKEL (reference sequence). V lost 6 bases, J lost 7 bases, and 12 bases stayed unmatched. Original data processing: Estimation of nucleated cell counts relied on the amplification of reference gene primers. Libraries were prepared by immunoSEQ multiplex PCR; TCRdb keeps only in-frame clonotypes and omits some of them. V, J and clone size are those of that table, while D and trimming were read from the DNA. The sample yields roughly 290,000 clones, more than 70% seen once.

The clonotype was recovered from a woman aged 45-59 years who had recovered from COVID-19. The chain combines TRBV3-1 (or the pseudogene TRBV3-2) with TRBJ2-1, with 13 bases fitting TRBD2. Sequenced input: peripheral blood. The chain's CDR3 is CASSFGLAGVLGNEQFF. The CDR3 DNA reads as TGTGCCAGCAGTTTCGGACTAGCGGGAGTCCTCGGGAATGAGCAGTTCTTC.